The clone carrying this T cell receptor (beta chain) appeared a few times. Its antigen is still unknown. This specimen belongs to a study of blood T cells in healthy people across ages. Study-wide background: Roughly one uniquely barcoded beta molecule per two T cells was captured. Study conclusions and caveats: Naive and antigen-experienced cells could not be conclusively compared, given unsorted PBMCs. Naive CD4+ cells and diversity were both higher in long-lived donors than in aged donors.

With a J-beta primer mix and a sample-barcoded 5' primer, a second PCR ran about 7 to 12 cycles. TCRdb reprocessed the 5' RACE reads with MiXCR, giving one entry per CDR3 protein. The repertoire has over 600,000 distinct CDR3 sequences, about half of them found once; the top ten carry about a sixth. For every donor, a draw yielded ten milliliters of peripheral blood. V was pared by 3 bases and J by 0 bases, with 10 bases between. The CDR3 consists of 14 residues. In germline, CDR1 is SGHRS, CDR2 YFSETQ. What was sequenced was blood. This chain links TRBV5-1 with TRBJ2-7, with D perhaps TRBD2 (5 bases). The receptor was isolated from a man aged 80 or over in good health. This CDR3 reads CASSWSGSSYEQYF. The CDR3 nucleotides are TGCGCCAGCAGCTGGTCGGGGTCCTCCTACGAGCAGTACTTC.